Below are 32 T cell receptor beta chains sequenced from a single sample in a study of blood T cell repertoires in COVID-19. Clones were sequenced by immunoSEQ multiplex PCR, and TCRdb holds only the in-frame ones, with some missing. The sample has about 270,000 clones, 86% seen once; the top ten hold roughly 3%. Material for sequencing was PBMCs or T cells enriched from blood (not recorded which). These receptors originate from a woman aged 18 to 35 who had recovered from COVID-19.

The genes are TRBV5-6 and TRBJ1-1, with D tentatively TRBD1 (5 bases). V was pared by 5 bases and J by 3 bases, with 14 bases between. Looked up from germline, CDR1 is SGHDT and CDR2 is YYEEEE. The CDR3 consists of 14 residues. The CDR3 spells CASRPAGTYTEAFF. CDR3 sequence (DNA): TGTGCCAGCAGACCAGCAGGGACTTACACTGAAGCTTTCTTT.

CDR3: CAWNSGDSGNTIYF. The CDR3 coding sequence is TGTGCCTGGAATAGCGGTGACTCTGGAAACACCATATATTTT. The V gene is TRBV30, the J gene TRBJ1-3; D unresolved. Between the trimmed V and J ends, which lost 4 bases and 0 bases, there was a span of 10 bases. Germline V gives CDR1 GTSNPN, CDR2 SVGIG (reference sequence). The CDR3 loop spans 14 amino acids.

The CDR3 DNA reads as TGTGCCACCCGGCCGGGACTGGACTACGAGCAGTACTTC. Encoded protein: CATRPGLDYEQYF. The chain carries TRBV27 and TRBJ2-7; D is perhaps TRBD2 (6 bases). The germline V gene encodes CDR1 MNHEY and CDR2 SMNVEV (reference sequence). The ends were cut back, 10 bases at V and 3 bases at J, with 16 bases in the middle. This CDR3 region has 13 residues.

The rearrangement uses TRBV2 and TRBJ1-2, with no clear D. Trimming removed 6 bases from V and 4 bases from J, with 18 bases in between. Germline V lookup: CDR1 SNHLY, CDR2 FYNNEI. This CDR3 is 15 amino acids long. In nucleotides, the CDR3 is TGTGCCAGCAGCCCGAGTCAGGAGGCTTCCTATGGCTACACCTTC. This gives the protein CASSPSQEASYGYTF. The whole variable domain, filled in from reference TRBV2 and TRBJ1-2, reads EPEVTQTPSHQVTQMGQEVILRCVPISNHLYFYWYRQILGQKVEFLVSFYNNEISEKSEIFDDQFSVERPDGSNFTLKIRSTKLEDSAMYFCASSPSQEASYGYTFGSGTRLTVV.

This sequence joins TRBV27 and TRBJ2-7, with TRBD2 matching over 8 bases. This CDR3 is 17 amino acids long. CDR1 and CDR2 (germline): MNHEY, SMNVEV (reference sequence). Trimming took 3 bases from V and 1 from J; bases not matched to a gene: 11. The CDR3 sequence: CASSFGGAGAASYEQYF. CDR3 DNA: TGTGCCAGCAGTTTTGGGGGAGCGGGGGCCGCATCCTACGAGCAGTACTTC.

V and J are TRBV6-5 and TRBJ2-7, with 7 bases lining up with TRBD1. Germline V gene sequence: CDR1 MNHEY, CDR2 SVGAGI. The CDR3 has 16 residues. Unmatched junction bases numbered 11, after V lost 4 bases and J lost 2 bases. The DNA for the CDR3 is TGTGCCAGCAGTTCTCAGTTTCAGGGGGTCCCCTACGAGCAGTACTTC. Protein product: CASSSQFQGVPYEQYF.

The V and J genes are TRBV7-2 and TRBJ2-5; D is possibly TRBD2 (6 bases). CDR1 is SGHTA, CDR2 FQGNSA, per germline. With 3 bases removed from V and 5 bases from J, the gap between germline ends came to 7 bases. This CDR3 has 12 residues. CDR3 in amino acids: CASSFRGETQYF. CDR3 bases: TGTGCCAGCAGCTTTCGGGGGGAGACCCAGTACTTC.

J is TRBJ2-7 and V is TRBV6-5; 8 bases fit TRBD1. The junction had 8 bases not matched to a gene; V was cut back by 6 bases and J by 4 bases. Germline V gene data show CDR1 as MNHEY and CDR2 as SVGAGI. The CDR3 length is 14 residues. The DNA for the CDR3 is TGTGCCAGCAGGGAGGACAGGGCCCCTTACGAGCAGTACTTC. This encodes CASREDRAPYEQYF.

The chain couples TRBV5-1 to TRBJ2-4, with D possibly being TRBD1 (6 bases). This CDR3 is built from 14 residues. Trimming stripped 4 bases from V and 9 bases from J, with 17 bases between. Germline V gene lookup returns CDR1 SGHRS and CDR2 YFSETQ. The CDR3 here is CASSRDNPDGIQYF. The CDR3 DNA is TGCGCCAGCAGCCGGGACAATCCAGATGGCATTCAGTACTTC.

This sequence joins TRBV9 and TRBJ2-5; the match to TRBD1 covers 7 bases. Germline V gene sequence: CDR1 SGDLS, CDR2 YYNGEE. The CDR3 runs 15 residues. V lost 3 bases to trimming and J lost 8 bases; unmatched junction nucleotides: 13. The DNA for the CDR3 is TGTGCCAGCAGCGGAGGTACATGGGACAGCAGAACCCAGTACTTC. Its protein is CASSGGTWDSRTQYF.

This clone has more than one count but fewer than ten. V usage is TRBV18 and J usage is TRBJ1-3; 9 bases line up with TRBD1. The length of the CDR3 is 17 residues. The germline CDR1 and CDR2 sequences are KGHSH and LQKENI. The trim removed 1 base at V and 2 bases at J, leaving 6 bases unmatched. CDR3 protein: CASSPQLTGGTGNTIYF. The CDR3 DNA sequence: TGTGCCAGCTCACCACAGCTGACAGGGGGGACTGGAAACACCATATATTTT.

The V gene is TRBV7-2, the J gene TRBJ2-7, with 10 bases fitting TRBD2. Germline-derived CDR1 and CDR2 are SGHTA and FQGNSA. After removal of 6 bases from V and 2 bases from J, the junction contained 7 bases not matched to a gene. This CDR3 region has 15 residues. Written as DNA, the CDR3 is TGTGCCAGCAGATATACTAGCGGGATCACCTACGAGCAGTACTTC. It specifies CASRYTSGITYEQYF.

The V call is TRBV27, the J call TRBJ1-1; D not certain. This CDR3 contains 13 residues. Germline CDR1 MNHEY, CDR2 SMNVEV (reference sequence). V lost 8 bases to trimming and J lost 2 bases, with 12 bases between them. The CDR3 DNA reads as TGTGCCAGCCGCCTAGATATCAACACTGAAGCTTTCTTT. Translation: CASRLDINTEAFF.

This chain links TRBV4-2 with TRBJ2-1, with D possibly matching TRBD1 (6 bases). This CDR3 spans 16 amino acids. The ends were cut back, 3 bases at V and 2 bases at J, with 14 bases in the middle. Germline-derived CDR1 and CDR2 are LGHNA and YNFKEQ. CDR3 loop: CASSQGWGLTYNEQFF. DNA for the CDR3: TGTGCCAGCAGCCAGGGGTGGGGGCTAACCTACAATGAGCAGTTCTTC.

This clone was recorded a few times. The chain recombines TRBV2 with TRBJ1-6; D remains ambiguous. Per germline, CDR1 SNHLY and CDR2 FYNNEI. The CDR3 extends over 14 amino acids. Trimming stripped 7 bases from V and 0 bases from J, with 7 bases between. CDR3 sequence (DNA): TGTGCCAGCATACCGAGCTCCTATAATTCACCCCTCCACTTT. Protein product: CASIPSSYNSPLHF.

V and J are TRBV28 and TRBJ1-6, with a weak D call TRBD1 (5 bases). V lost 1 base, J lost 7 bases, and 14 bases lay in between. CDR1 MDHEN and CDR2 SYDVKM come from the germline V gene. CDR3 length equals 16 residues. The CDR3 reads CASSLSGGRGNSPLHF. CDR3 nucleotides: TGTGCCAGCAGTTTATCCGGGGGACGGGGAAATTCACCCCTCCACTTT.

This clone was detected a few times. This rearrangement joins TRBV4-1 to TRBJ1-5; D not resolved. V lost 0 bases to trimming and J lost 3 bases, with 12 bases between them. CDR1 is MGHRA, CDR2 YSYEKL, per germline. The CDR3 spans 16 residues. CDR3 nucleotide sequence: TGCGCCAGCAGCCAAGATCTCTACAGAGACAATCAGCCCCAGCATTTT. Amino acid sequence: CASSQDLYRDNQPQHF.

The V and J genes are TRBV5-6 and TRBJ2-7; D possibly corresponds to TRBD2 (6 bases). This CDR3 is 15 amino acids long. V gave up 4 bases and J gave up 3 bases, with 17 bases separating them. CDR1 and CDR2 (germline): SGHDT, YYEEEE. CDR3 DNA: TGTGCCAGCAGCCCCACCCCGCTGGACTACTACGAGCAGTACTTC. This codes for CASSPTPLDYYEQYF.

The chain has TRBV29-1 and TRBJ2-3; no reliable D call. CDR3 length: 13 amino acids. V lost 3 bases and J 9 bases, leaving 16 bases between the germline ends. CDR1 SQVTM and CDR2 ANQGSEA come from the germline V gene. The CDR3 protein is CSVEWVVSRTQYF. CDR3 sequence (DNA): TGCAGCGTTGAGTGGGTGGTATCCAGGACGCAGTATTTT.

The chain joins TRBV11-2 to TRBJ1-2; D remains unclear. This CDR3 region has 15 residues. With 5 bases removed from V and 0 bases from J, the gap between germline ends came to 13 bases. Germline assignment: CDR1 SGHAT and CDR2 FQNNGV. In nucleotides, the CDR3 is TGTGCCAGCAGCCCTCTCCAAGGAGCTAACTATGGCTACACCTTC. This sequence encodes CASSPLQGANYGYTF.

This rearrangement joins TRBV4-1 to TRBJ2-2, with TRBD1 identical over 8 bases. Germline-derived CDR1 and CDR2 are MGHRA and YSYEKL. V gave up 1 base and J gave up 0 bases; unmatched junction bases: 1. The CDR3 extends over 16 amino acids. The CDR3 region is CASSQGTGTNTGELFF. Here the CDR3 DNA reads TGCGCCAGCAGCCAAGGGACAGGGACGAACACCGGGGAGCTGTTTTTT.

A few counts support this clone. The chain combines TRBV30 with TRBJ1-2, with D maybe TRBD1 (6 bases). Germline CDR1 GTSNPN, CDR2 SVGIG (reference sequence). Trimming left V 3 bases short and J 4 bases short, with 12 bases between. CDR3 length: 13 amino acids. The CDR3 is CAWRPGHPYGYTF. The CDR3 nucleotides are TGTGCCTGGAGGCCGGGACACCCCTATGGCTACACCTTC.

The chain employs TRBV5-5 and TRBJ1-4; D possibly corresponds to TRBD1 (5 bases). Germline CDR1 reads SGHKS; CDR2 reads YYEKEE (reference sequence). V gave up 0 bases and J gave up 8 bases, with 11 bases separating them. This CDR3 has 14 amino acids. CDR3 protein: CASSLGGAREKLFF. In DNA, the CDR3 is TGTGCCAGCAGCTTGGGGGGCGCACGGGAAAAACTGTTTTTT.

The rearrangement links TRBV2 to TRBJ2-2; 7 bases align to TRBD2. The trim removed 7 bases at V and 3 bases at J, leaving 11 bases unmatched. The germline V gene has CDR1 SNHLY and CDR2 FYNNEI. The CDR3 covers 16 residues. CDR3 region: CASKQQYSGDTGELFF. The DNA for the CDR3 is TGTGCCAGCAAGCAACAGTACAGCGGGGACACCGGGGAGCTGTTTTTT.

This rearrangement joins TRBV10-1 to TRBJ2-4; 11 bases agree with TRBD2. The junction had 13 bases not matched to a gene; V was cut back by 5 bases and J by 1 base. Per germline, CDR1 WNHNN and CDR2 SYGVQD (reference sequence). The CDR3 covers 19 residues. DNA of the CDR3: TGCGCCAGCAGTTCCCTTAAGGTAGCGGGGGGGGTGGCCAAAAACATTCAGTACTTC. This gives the protein CASSSLKVAGGVAKNIQYF.

The chain has TRBV11-3 and TRBJ2-6; no definite D call. The CDR3 contains 16 residues. Germline loops: CDR1 SGHNT, CDR2 YENEEA. V was trimmed by 0 bases and J by 2 bases, leaving 8 bases between them. Here the CDR3 reads CASSLDYYTGANVLTF. The DNA for the CDR3 is TGTGCCAGCAGCTTAGATTACTATACTGGGGCCAACGTCCTGACTTTC. The full variable domain, with the rest looked up from reference TRBV11-3 and TRBJ2-6, is EAGVVQSPRYKIIEKKQPVAFWCNPISGHNTLYWYLQNLGQGPELLIRYENEEAVDDSQLPKDRFSAERLKGVDSTLKIQPAELGDSAVYLCASSLDYYTGANVLTFGAGSRLTVL.

The chain has TRBV25-1 and TRBJ2-7; TRBD2 is a possible D gene (5 bases). This CDR3 is 14 amino acids long. Germline assignment: CDR1 MGHDK and CDR2 SYGVNS. V lost 5 bases and J 4 bases, leaving 15 bases between the germline ends. CDR3 residues: CASSNTRGLYEQYF. The CDR3 DNA is TGTGCCAGCAGTAACACCCGCGGACTTTACGAGCAGTACTTC.

This chain connects TRBV10-3 to TRBJ1-2; 7 nucleotides match TRBD1. This CDR3 region has 13 residues. V shed 7 bases, J shed 8 bases, and the junction held 10 bases outside the gene matches. The germline CDR1 and CDR2 sequences are ENHRY and SYGVKD. CDR3 residues: CAITLDREHGYTF. CDR3 DNA sequence: TGTGCCATCACCCTCGACAGGGAACACGGCTACACCTTC.

This chain uses TRBV7-2 with TRBJ1-3; weak D call: TRBD1 (5 bases). This CDR3 has 15 residues. The V end was cut by 5 bases, the J end by 0 bases, with 11 bases between. Germline values: CDR1 SGHTA, CDR2 FQGNSA. Here the CDR3 DNA reads TGTGCCAGCAGCCCCACAGGCAACTCTGGAAACACCATATATTTT. Translated: CASSPTGNSGNTIYF.

The rearrangement uses TRBV7-9 and TRBJ1-2, with 8 bases aligning to TRBD1. Germline V CDR1 and CDR2: SEHNR, FQNEAQ (reference sequence). The V gene end was trimmed by 5 bases and the J gene end by 2 bases; junction bases not matched to a gene: 7. CDR3 length: 15 residues. CDR3 sequence reads: CASSAPGQENYGYTF. CDR3 DNA: TGTGCCAGCAGCGCCCCGGGACAGGAAAACTATGGCTACACCTTC.

The rearrangement links TRBV19 to TRBJ1-2; 8 bases match TRBD1. The V and J ends lost 0 bases and 7 bases, in that order; junction bases with no gene match: 10. The CDR3 spans 16 residues. Germline V CDR1 and CDR2: LNHDA, SQIVND (reference sequence). DNA of the CDR3: TGTGCCAGTAGTATAGACCTCCTGGACAGGGCAGCTGGCTACACCTTC. Translated: CASSIDLLDRAAGYTF.

This clone was detected only once. This chain links TRBV19 with TRBJ2-1; D unclear. Trimming stripped 3 bases from V and 2 bases from J, with 14 bases between. The CDR3 sequence is 16 residues long. CDR1 is LNHDA, CDR2 SQIVND, per germline (reference sequence). The CDR3 bases are TGTGCCAGTAGTATGTACGGTCGTCAACCCTACAATGAGCAGTTCTTC. This codes for CASSMYGRQPYNEQFF.